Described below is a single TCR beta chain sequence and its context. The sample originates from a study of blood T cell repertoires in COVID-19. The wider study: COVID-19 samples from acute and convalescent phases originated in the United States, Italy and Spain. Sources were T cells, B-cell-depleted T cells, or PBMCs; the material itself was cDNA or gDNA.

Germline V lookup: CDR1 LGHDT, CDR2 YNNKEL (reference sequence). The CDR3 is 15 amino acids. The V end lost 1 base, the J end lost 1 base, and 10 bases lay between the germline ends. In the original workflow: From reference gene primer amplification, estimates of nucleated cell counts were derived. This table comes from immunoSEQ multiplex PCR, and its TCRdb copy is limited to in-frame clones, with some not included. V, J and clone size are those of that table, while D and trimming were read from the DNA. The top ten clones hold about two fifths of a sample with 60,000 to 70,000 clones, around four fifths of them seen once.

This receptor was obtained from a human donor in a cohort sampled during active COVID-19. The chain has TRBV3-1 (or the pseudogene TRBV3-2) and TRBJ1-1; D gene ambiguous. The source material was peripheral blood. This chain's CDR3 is CASSQGHRGNTEAFF. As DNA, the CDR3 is TGTGCCAGCAGCCAAGGGCATCGGGGGAACACTGAAGCTTTCTTT.